The text below deals with one T cell receptor (beta chain). What antigen it recognizes has not been identified. No base qualities exist here, and no much larger clone lies one base off it. The data were taken from a study of T-cell reconstitution after alpha-beta-depleted transplantation in children listed by TCRdb under 2016. Background for the entire study: Using TCR repertoire profiling, the study quantitatively followed how T-cell immune reconstitution unfolded in children after TCRalphabeta/CD19-depleted allogeneic hematopoietic cell transplantation. Results the study describes overall, beyond this receptor: Apparently early alphabetaT-cell count recovery about two months after transplant reportedly relied on only several hundred rapidly expanded clones derived from non-depleted graft cells. In some patients, high TCRbeta diversity at day 60 was attributed to recipient T cells and intrathymic progenitors that had survived conditioning. Over the following months the frequencies of hyperexpanded clones went down, and after one year T-cell counts and TCRbeta diversity were mostly credited to newly produced T cells.

The treatment or condition label of this sample denotes: allogeneic hematopoietic cell transplantation with graft depleted of TCRalphabeta T cells and CD19 B cells. The transplant recipients were children given TCRalphabeta/CD19-depleted allogeneic hematopoietic cell grafts. The CDR3, cysteine through phenylalanine, is 16 amino acids long. The kept DNA is CDR3 alone, 48 bases in frame from the first base. V lost 2 bases and J lost 0 bases; the stretch between them is 11 bases long. Libraries came from PCR. The data were produced on an Illumina HiSeq 2500. To normalize quantification of the TCRbeta repertoire, the TCR libraries were built with molecular barcoding that relied on unique molecular identifiers. In-frame beta chains were kept once TCRdb had trimmed the public reads at Q25 with fastp and called clones with MiXCR. Each entry merges the rows of one CDR3 protein and shows their most common DNA and genes. This sample gives about 830,000 distinct CDR3 sequences in total; under 20% of them show up just once. Around 4.5% of the sample comes from the top ten.

This receptor chain uses TRBV12-3 or TRBV12-4 and TRBJ2-1; the D gene cannot be resolved reliably. This TCR derives from a male patient younger than 18 who had a stem cell transplant for acute lymphoblastic leukemia, so the T cells may come from the graft donor. Sequenced material: PBMCs, mostly from graft donor cells, taken 360 days after TCRalphabeta/CD19-depleted stem cell transplant. The DNA is as follows: TGTGCCAGCAGTTTAAGACGGTCAGGCTCCTACAATGAGCAGTTCTTC. This sequence encodes CASSLRRSGSYNEQFF.